This T cell receptor beta chain was recorded in a study of blood T cells in healthy people across ages. Study observations and caveats: Age advanced and TCR beta diversity per million T cells fell, roughly linearly. Diversity was higher, and naive CD4+ cells more numerous, in long-lived donors than in aged donors. The study could not conclusively compare naive and antigen-experienced cells, given its unsorted PBMCs.

Trimming removed 6 bases from V and 5 bases from J; junction bases left unmatched: 16. This CDR3 spans 17 amino acids. The V gene's germline CDR1 is SGHTA and CDR2 FQGTGA. About this clonotype: Antigen: not known.

Sample-barcoded 5' priming and a J-beta primer mix drove a second PCR of roughly 7 to 11 cycles. Through a template-switch adaptor with 12 random nucleotides, each cDNA molecule received a tag. MiXCR was run by TCRdb on the 5' RACE reads, yielding one entry per CDR3 protein. The sample has around 780,000 distinct CDR3 sequences; roughly 50% are singletons. Sequencing was carried out using blood. The TCR comes from a man in his forties in good health. The chain is built from TRBV7-3 and TRBJ1-2; 9 bases are a match to TRBD1. CDR3 nucleotides: TGTGCCAGCAGGCTAACAATGGGGGCCGGACAGGGGTATGGCTACACCTTC. It is translated as CASRLTMGAGQGYGYTF.